The entry below gives a single T cell receptor beta chain sequence along with its context. Its antigen is not identified. The PCR used 60 Vbeta and 13 Jbeta primers. Libraries were prepared by immunoSEQ multiplex PCR; TCRdb keeps only in-frame clonotypes and omits some of them. The sample includes about 26,000 clones, just under 70% seen only once; the top ten take 3.5% to 4.5%. This sample is part of a study of cytomegalovirus exposure and HLA in healthy donors. At the level of the study: Some 85 million unique TCRs from HLA-typed donors were held in an early data release.

Germline values: CDR1 SGHRS, CDR2 YFSETQ. There are 12 residues in the CDR3. Trimming took 5 bases from V and 9 from J, leaving 12 bases between them. Regarding the study as a whole: HLA restriction was apparent for most CMV-associated TCR beta chains in a later analysis. Three CMV-associated chains were confirmed in vitro to be specific for CMV antigens. Altogether, 150 to 200 TCR beta chains were recorded as cytomegalovirus-associated.

The V and J genes are TRBV5-1 and TRBJ2-1; no reliable D call. Sequencing used PBMCs. This clonotype was obtained from a woman aged 50 to 65 in good health and CMV-seronegative. Here the CDR3 reads CASSIVAGEQFF. In DNA, the CDR3 is TGCGCCAGCAGTATTGTCGCAGGTGAGCAGTTCTTC.